The 20 T cell receptor beta chains listed next were all sequenced from one sample in a study of T cells in Graves' hyperthyroidism and ophthalmopathy. Amplification of TCR beta CDR3 regions used RNA as the template. Researchers ran a first-round RT-PCR on the TCR CDR3 using the HTBI primer set. TCRdb processed the multiplex PCR reads anew with MiXCR; each CDR3 protein has one entry. Of about 380,000 distinct CDR3 sequences detected, 15% to 20% appear once; the ten largest clones hold 40%. Sequencing input: blood. These receptors came from a man aged 18 to 30 with Graves' ophthalmopathy.

Only a few counts were recorded for this clonotype. The rearrangement uses TRBV2 and TRBJ2-1, with 8 bases matching TRBD2. After removal of 4 bases from V and 6 bases from J, the junction contained 8 bases not matched to a gene. The CDR3 length is 15 residues. Germline V gene lookup returns CDR1 SNHLY and CDR2 FYNNEI. The CDR3: CASSVGGGTLNEQFF. CDR3 in DNA: TGTGCCAGCAGTGTAGGCGGGGGGACCCTCAATGAGCAGTTCTTC. The whole variable domain, remainder taken from reference TRBV2 and TRBJ2-1, is EPEVTQTPSHQVTQMGQEVILRCVPISNHLYFYWYRQILGQKVEFLVSFYNNEISEKSEIFDDQFSVERPDGSNFTLKIRSTKLEDSAMYFCASSVGGGTLNEQFFGPGTRLTVL.

This clonotype was detected many times. The CDR3 DNA reads TGTGCCAGCAGTGAGAACCGAGACAATGAGCAGTTCTTC. Protein sequence: CASSENRDNEQFF. The chain uses TRBV2 and TRBJ2-1; D gene unclear. The CDR3 is 13 residues long. V shed 3 bases and J shed 5 bases, with 8 bases lying between them. From germline, CDR1 is SNHLY and CDR2 FYNNEI.

This clonotype showed up many times. V usage is TRBV20-1 and J usage is TRBJ2-7; a weak D match, TRBD2 (6 bases). V was cut by 3 bases and J by 2 bases, with 14 bases left in between. Germline-derived CDR1 and CDR2 are DFQATT and SNEGSKA (reference sequence). The CDR3 has 14 residues. The CDR3 protein is CSASGTRSTYEQYF. The CDR3 nucleotides are TGCAGTGCTAGTGGGACTCGGTCTACCTACGAGCAGTACTTC.

This clonotype has a handful of counts. The genes are TRBV7-9 and TRBJ1-2; D might be TRBD1 (5 bases). Germline assignment: CDR1 SEHNR and CDR2 FQNEAQ (reference sequence). CDR3 length: 14 residues. V lost 5 bases and J lost 11, with 21 bases in between. CDR3 amino acids: CASSNNPGDIGYTF. CDR3 coding DNA: TGTGCCAGCAGCAACAACCCGGGGGATATCGGATACACCTTC.

This clonotype was observed many times. The rearrangement uses TRBV11-2 and TRBJ2-7; D is unclear. V lost 1 base and J 6 bases, leaving 13 bases between the germline ends. The CDR3 length is 14 residues. Germline V lookup: CDR1 SGHAT, CDR2 FQNNGV. CDR3 protein: CASSLVSGSGEQYF. CDR3 nucleotide sequence: TGTGCCAGCAGCTTAGTATCCGGGTCAGGCGAGCAGTACTTC. The full variable domain, rest sourced from reference TRBV11-2 and TRBJ2-7, is EAGVAQSPRYKIIEKRQSVAFWCNPISGHATLYWYQQILGQGPKLLIQFQNNGVVDDSQLPKDRFSAERLKGVDSTLKIQPAKLEDSAVYLCASSLVSGSGEQYFGPGTRLTVT.

This clonotype was picked up many times. The rearrangement uses TRBV10-1 and TRBJ2-7, with a possible D match to TRBD2 (5 bases). The CDR3 extends over 14 amino acids. With 10 bases removed from V and 2 bases from J, the gap between germline ends came to 18 bases. From germline, CDR1 is WNHNN and CDR2 SYGVQD (reference sequence). CDR3 in amino acids: CAIVRENTTYEQYF. The CDR3 coding sequence is TGCGCCATAGTCCGGGAAAATACTACCTACGAGCAGTACTTC.

At least ten counts were recorded for this clonotype. The genes are TRBV6-5 and TRBJ2-3; possibly TRBD2 for D (7 bases). CDR3 length: 15 residues. The germline gives CDR1 MNHEY, CDR2 SVGAGI. V lost 2 bases and J 6 bases, leaving 15 bases between the germline ends. CDR3 sequence: CASSYGRGGMDTQYF. CDR3 coding DNA: TGTGCCAGCAGTTACGGGAGGGGGGGCATGGATACGCAGTATTTT.

The chain combines TRBV20-1 with TRBJ2-1; TRBD2 aligns across 10 bases. Trimming at V came to 0 bases and at J to 10 bases, leaving 6 bases not matched to a gene. CDR1 is DFQATT and CDR2 is SNEGSKA in the germline V gene (reference sequence). This CDR3 contains 14 residues. CDR3 nucleotide sequence: TGCAGTGCTAGAGATGTCCTAGCGGGAGTAGAGCAGTTCTTC. Translated: CSARDVLAGVEQFF.

This clonotype was seen at least ten times. V gene TRBV5-6 combines with J gene TRBJ1-6; D is undetermined. Germline V gives CDR1 SGHDT, CDR2 YYEEEE. V lost 3 bases and J 8 bases, leaving 15 bases between the germline ends. The CDR3 contains 15 residues. CDR3 DNA: TGTGCCAGCAGCTACCGGACCCTTCGGGATTCACCCCTCCACTTT. It is translated as CASSYRTLRDSPLHF.

This clonotype was picked up a small number of times. This chain links TRBV28 with TRBJ2-7, with TRBD2 as a possible D gene (6 bases). Germline lookup yields CDR1 MDHEN and CDR2 SYDVKM. With 6 bases removed from V and 5 bases from J, the gap between germline ends came to 17 bases. The length of the CDR3 is 14 residues. The CDR3 spells CASRKSGTPHEQYF. DNA for the CDR3: TGTGCCAGCAGGAAGTCCGGGACTCCACACGAGCAGTACTTC.

This chain links TRBV10-2 with TRBJ2-2; 8 bases match TRBD1. The CDR3 extends over 13 amino acids. Germline V lookup: CDR1 WSHSY, CDR2 SAAADI. J gave up 3 bases and V 8 bases, and 2 bases lay outside the gene matches. The CDR3 DNA reads as TGCGCCAGCGTGACAGGGGACACCGGGGAGCTGTTTTTT. It specifies CASVTGDTGELFF.

There are many counts of this clonotype. The chain links TRBV28 to TRBJ1-5; D is unresolved. The germline V and J ends were trimmed by 10 bases and 0 bases, with 22 bases remaining between them. CDR1 MDHEN and CDR2 SYDVKM come from the germline V gene. There are 17 residues in the CDR3. CDR3 region: CATRPLTEEYSNQPQHF. The DNA for the CDR3 is TGTGCCACCAGACCTCTAACAGAGGAATATAGCAATCAGCCCCAGCATTTT.

This clonotype was seen ten or more times. This sequence joins TRBV7-6 and TRBJ2-5, with 10 bases aligning to TRBD2. The V segment lost 0 bases and the J segment 6 bases; nucleotides outside the gene matches: 10. The CDR3 contains 17 residues. The germline V gene encodes CDR1 SGHVS and CDR2 FNYEAQ. The chain's CDR3 is CASSLADSGLAAKTQYF. The CDR3 DNA reads as TGTGCCAGCAGCTTAGCGGACTCCGGACTAGCGGCGAAGACCCAGTACTTC.

The chain links TRBV10-3 to TRBJ2-2; D remains ambiguous. The CDR3 has 14 residues. Germline assignment: CDR1 ENHRY and CDR2 SYGVKD. V was pared by 7 bases and J by 0 bases, with 9 bases between. This CDR3 reads CAITGRTNTGELFF. The DNA for the CDR3 is TGTGCCATCACCGGACGTACGAACACCGGGGAGCTGTTTTTT.

This clonotype appeared many times. The CDR3 here is CASSSHYEQYF. As DNA, the CDR3 is TGTGCCAGCAGCTCACACTACGAGCAGTACTTC. The genes are TRBV7-8 and TRBJ2-7; no clear D gene. Germline CDR1 SGHVS, CDR2 FQNEAQ. This CDR3 contains 11 residues. Trimming shortened V by 4 bases and J by 3 bases, and 4 bases separated the two germline ends.

This clonotype appeared a few times. The chain recombines TRBV3-1 with TRBJ2-1; 8 bases are shared with TRBD1. The CDR3 is 15 amino acids. In germline, CDR1 is LGHDT, CDR2 YNNKEL (reference sequence). The V segment lost 2 bases and the J segment 8 bases; nucleotides outside the gene matches: 8. The CDR3 protein is CASSQIGRGLDEQFF. In DNA form, the CDR3 reads TGTGCCAGCAGCCAAATTGGCAGGGGGCTGGATGAGCAGTTCTTC.

In its sample, this clonotype was seen many times. The V call is TRBV12-3 or TRBV12-4, the J call TRBJ2-1, with D possibly matching TRBD1 (6 bases). The CDR3 runs to 14 residues. The V end was cut by 6 bases, the J end by 6 bases, with 15 bases between. The DNA for the CDR3 is TGTGCCAGCAGCCGCCCGGGACACCTCAATGAGCAGTTCTTC. Amino acids: CASSRPGHLNEQFF.

The sample holds many counts of this clonotype. The V gene is TRBV28, the J gene TRBJ2-7; 8 bases line up with TRBD1. The CDR3 totals 13 residues. Germline V gene sequence: CDR1 MDHEN, CDR2 SYDVKM. V was clipped by 6 bases and J by 3 bases; unmatched bases: 4. CDR3 coding DNA: TGTGCCAGCAGGACAGGGGAATACTACGAGCAGTACTTC. As protein: CASRTGEYYEQYF.

The chain joins TRBV6-6 to TRBJ2-2; tentatively, D is TRBD1 or TRBD2 (5 bases each). V was trimmed by 2 bases and J by 4 bases, leaving 11 bases between them. The CDR3 length is 15 residues. Germline V gives CDR1 MNHNY, CDR2 SVGAGI (reference sequence). For the CDR3, the DNA is TGTGCCAGCAGTTACCTCGGTGGGGGCACCGGGGAGCTGTTTTTT. This gives the protein CASSYLGGGTGELFF.

This clonotype has ten or more counts. The chain is built from TRBV2 and TRBJ1-2; D call uncertain. Trimming pared 1 base from V and 0 bases from J, leaving 12 bases between. Germline V gene lookup returns CDR1 SNHLY and CDR2 FYNNEI. This CDR3 is 16 amino acids long. CDR3 nucleotide sequence: TGTGCCAGCAGTGAAGATTCGCACACGTCTAACTATGGCTACACCTTC. Its protein is CASSEDSHTSNYGYTF.